Reported below is one T cell receptor (beta chain). This clone was picked up a small number of times. Its cognate antigen has yet to be identified. No clone much larger than this one lies a single base away; base qualities are absent. These data come from a study of blood T cell repertoires in COVID-19 (dated by TCRdb to about 2020). Regarding the study in general: Collaborator samples came from the United States, Italy and Spain and covered acute and convalescent phases of COVID-19. The material from the prospective study consisted of cDNA or gDNA derived from T cells, B-cell-depleted T cells, or PBMCs. The dataset comprised deeply sampled blood TCRbeta repertoires from subjects exposed to, actively infected with, or recovered from COVID-19. Samples came from the ongoing ImmuneRACE study (first 160 participants) plus 1,254 subjects from 6 global collaborators. HLA class I and class II types, where available, came from metadata supplied by the sample provider rather than from assay-based typing. The repertoires were made available in a free public database intended to serve as a resource for research on the immune response to SARS-CoV-2. A de-identified subject ID, COVID-19 status, age in years and sex were almost always included in the sample metadata.

Whole blood was collected in K2EDTA tubes by collaborating institutions according to the institutions' own protocols. For TCRbeta analysis, collaborators shipped samples in one of three forms: frozen whole blood, isolated PBMCs, or DNA extracted from either of those sample types. Results and caveats for the whole study, not just this receptor: Clinical and demographic metadata were provided uncurated, with the amount varying by source and participant.

The germline V gene (reference sequence) supplies CDR1 LNHDA and CDR2 SQIVND. The CDR3, from cysteine to phenylalanine, totals 15 residues. Only the CDR3 part of the read is kept: 45 bases, read in frame from the first base. The junction shows trimming of 6 bases on V and 0 bases on J, and the gene matches do not reach 7 bases of it. TCRbeta CDR3 regions were amplified from genomic DNA using the immunoSEQ Assay, a bias-controlled multiplex PCR. The original methods were these. The number of nucleated cells in each sample was estimated from the amplification of reference gene primers within the assay. To quantify the absolute abundance of each unique TCRbeta CDR3 rearrangement, sequence reads were collapsed and filtered. For each sample, productive Simpson clonality was calculated by taking the square root of Simpson's diversity index across productive rearrangements. This is the immuneACCESS table as TCRdb keeps it, with only in-frame sequences that have V and J called. A part of the clones is gone; compared with another copy, unresolved V genes explain less than half, and the rest is unexplained. From that table come the V and J calls and clone size; the DNA was used to work out D and trimming. The sample data list 100,000 to 150,000 clones, and around 74% of these were observed just once. Around 5.5% of the sample belongs to the ten largest clones.

Recombination joined TRBV19 with TRBJ1-2; TRBD1 aligns with 7 central bases. This TCR came from a man in his 60s with acute or convalescent COVID-19. The sequenced material came from peripheral blood. The CDR3 protein is CASRKEGATNYGYTF. The DNA sequence follows: TGTGCCAGTAGAAAAGAGGGGGCGACTAACTATGGCTACACCTTC. The CDR3, completed at both ends by the reference TRBV19 and TRBJ1-2 genes, gives the full variable domain DGGITQSPKYLFRKEGQNVTLSCEQNLNHDAMYWYRQDPGQGLRLIYYSQIVNDFQKGDIAEGYSVSREKKESFPLTVTSAQKNPTAFYLCASRKEGATNYGYTFGSGTRLTVV.